What follows are 9 T cell receptor beta chains derived from one specimen sequenced in a study of cytomegalovirus exposure and HLA in healthy donors. The PCR ran on 60 Vbeta and 13 Jbeta primers. Profiling relied on immunoSEQ multiplex PCR, and the TCRdb table lists in-frame clones only, not all of them. The table records 170,000 or so clones, around 80% of them present only once. Sequenced sample: PBMCs. All receptors derive from a woman aged 55 to 70 in good health and CMV-seropositive.

The J gene is TRBJ2-3, the V gene TRBV10-3; the match to TRBD2 covers 9 bases. Germline V gene sequence: CDR1 ENHRY, CDR2 SYGVKD. Losses at the gene ends were 6 bases for V and 1 base for J; bases not matched to a gene: 2. The CDR3 consists of 14 residues. CDR3 in amino acids: CAISPSGGTDTQYF. CDR3 coding DNA: TGTGCCATCAGCCCTAGCGGGGGCACAGATACGCAGTATTTT.

The genes are TRBV2 and TRBJ2-5; 15 bases map to TRBD2. The germline CDR1 and CDR2 sequences are SNHLY and FYNNEI. The CDR3 loop spans 17 amino acids. The junction had 4 bases not matched to a gene; V was cut back by 5 bases and J by 0 bases. The chain's CDR3 is CASSLGTSGGYQETQYF. The CDR3 DNA reads as TGTGCCAGCAGTCTCGGGACTAGCGGGGGGTACCAAGAGACCCAGTACTTC. The complete variable domain, with remaining parts taken from reference TRBV2 and TRBJ2-5, reads EPEVTQTPSHQVTQMGQEVILRCVPISNHLYFYWYRQILGQKVEFLVSFYNNEISEKSEIFDDQFSVERPDGSNFTLKIRSTKLEDSAMYFCASSLGTSGGYQETQYFGPGTRLLVL.

The J gene is TRBJ1-5, the V gene TRBV28; D ambiguous. Trimming pared 10 bases from V and 3 bases from J, leaving 13 bases between. Germline V lookup: CDR1 MDHEN, CDR2 SYDVKM. This CDR3 is 13 amino acids long. The CDR3 DNA follows: TGTGCCATCTTACCCCCTAACAATCAGCCCCAGCATTTT. This codes for CAILPPNNQPQHF.

V is TRBV6-5 and J is TRBJ1-2, with 7 bases that match TRBD1. Germline assignment: CDR1 MNHEY and CDR2 SVGAGI. Trimming took 6 bases from V and 4 from J; bases not matched to a gene: 11. The CDR3 spans 15 residues. CDR3: CASSSSGTDFYGYTF. Written as DNA, the CDR3 is TGTGCCAGCAGCTCCTCCGGGACAGACTTCTATGGCTACACCTTC.

J is TRBJ2-1 and V is TRBV2; 7 nucleotides match TRBD2. This CDR3 spans 13 amino acids. Germline V gene sequence: CDR1 SNHLY, CDR2 FYNNEI. Losses at the gene ends were 10 bases for V and 3 bases for J; bases not matched to a gene: 6. As DNA, the CDR3 is TGTGCCATGTCAGCGGGGTACTACAATGAGCAGTTCTTC. Its protein is CAMSAGYYNEQFF.

This clone was recorded only once. The chain couples TRBV4-2 to TRBJ1-4; maybe TRBD1 (5 bases). CDR1 LGHNA and CDR2 YNFKEQ come from the germline V gene. V was pared by 4 bases and J by 0 bases, with 21 bases between. The CDR3 extends over 19 amino acids. This CDR3 reads CASSRAPGGTRATNEKLFF. As DNA, the CDR3 is TGTGCCAGCAGCCGCGCGCCCGGCGGGACTCGTGCAACTAATGAAAAACTGTTTTTT.

This clone appeared once. J is TRBJ2-4 and V is TRBV7-8; 9 bases align to TRBD1. From germline, CDR1 is SGHVS and CDR2 FQNEAQ. The V segment lost 1 base and the J segment 2 bases; nucleotides outside the gene matches: 3. The CDR3 covers 16 residues. The CDR3 reads CASSLEGQGTKNIQYF. Written as DNA, the CDR3 is TGTGCCAGCAGCTTAGAAGGACAGGGGACCAAAAACATTCAGTACTTC.

The chain is built from TRBV28 and TRBJ2-2; weak D call: TRBD1 (6 bases). Trimming pared 10 bases from V and 7 bases from J, leaving 22 bases between. CDR1 and CDR2 from the germline V gene are MDHEN and SYDVKM. The CDR3 runs 15 residues. CDR3 nucleotides: TGTGCCACAGTCACACAGGGAACGGGGTTCGGGGAGCTGTTTTTT. It translates to CATVTQGTGFGELFF.

V usage is TRBV7-3 and J usage is TRBJ2-1; D might be TRBD2 (6 bases). Trimming shortened V by 2 bases and J by 2 bases, and 10 bases separated the two germline ends. The CDR3 is made up of 15 amino acids. Germline V lookup: CDR1 SGHTA, CDR2 FQGTGA. CDR3 protein: CASSLVADTYNEQFF. CDR3 sequence (DNA): TGTGCCAGCAGCTTAGTAGCGGATACCTACAATGAGCAGTTCTTC.